These 24 T cell receptor beta chains share one sample of origin, sequenced in a study of shared clonotypes between healthy human individuals. Naive CD8 cells, CD45RO-negative and positively selected for CCR7, excluded terminally differentiated effector memory CD45RA+ cells. Produced via immunoSEQ multiplex PCR; TCRdb's table is partial and in-frame only. Of around 2,000,000 clones listed, roughly 91% are singletons. The source material was naive CD8+ T cells from PBMCs. The receptors derive from a man between 18 and 35 years old in good health. Some clones in this sample may be carry-over from other donors' samples.

This chain connects TRBV10-3 to TRBJ1-1; possibly TRBD1 for D (5 bases). The CDR3 runs to 16 residues. V lost 4 bases and J lost 3, with 18 bases in between. The germline CDR1 and CDR2 sequences are ENHRY and SYGVKD. This CDR3 is CAISGTPRGQDTEAFF. The CDR3, as DNA: TGTGCCATCAGTGGAACCCCAAGGGGTCAGGACACTGAAGCTTTCTTT.

The gene calls are TRBV10-3 and TRBJ2-2; D not resolved. The CDR3 has 15 amino acids. V was trimmed by 2 bases and J by 3 bases, leaving 10 bases between them. The germline V gene encodes CDR1 ENHRY and CDR2 SYGVKD. CDR3 DNA sequence: TGTGCCATCAGTGAGCCCCTTGGAGACACCGGGGAGCTGTTTTTT. Its translation is CAISEPLGDTGELFF.

Only a few counts were recorded for this clone. The CDR3 sequence is CASGGRERTEAFF. The CDR3 DNA reads as TGTGCCAGCGGCGGGCGGGAGAGAACTGAAGCTTTCTTT. The genes are TRBV7-6 and TRBJ1-1; no clear D. This CDR3 spans 13 amino acids. Trimming took 8 bases from V and 5 from J, leaving 15 bases between them. The germline CDR1 and CDR2 sequences are SGHVS and FNYEAQ.

The chain links TRBV5-4 to TRBJ2-1; TRBD1 agrees at 7 bases. J lost 0 bases, V lost 3 bases, and 12 bases had no gene match. The CDR3 totals 18 residues. Germline CDR1 is SGHNT and CDR2 is YYREEE (reference sequence). The CDR3 loop is CASSSSYEQGISYNEQFF. DNA for the CDR3: TGTGCCAGCAGCTCATCCTACGAACAGGGGATCTCCTACAATGAGCAGTTCTTC. Full variable domain (missing parts from reference TRBV5-4 and TRBJ2-1): ETGVTQSPTHLIKTRGQQVTLRCSSQSGHNTVSWYQQALGQGPQFIFQYYREEENGRGNFPPRFSGLQFPNYSSELNVNALELDDSALYLCASSSSYEQGISYNEQFFGPGTRLTVL.

The chain is built from TRBV18 and TRBJ2-1, with D tentatively TRBD1 or TRBD2 (5 bases each). CDR1 is KGHSH, CDR2 LQKENI, per germline. The CDR3 loop spans 16 amino acids. Trimming shortened V by 2 bases and J by 1 base, and 12 bases separated the two germline ends. CDR3 region: CASSPWDGPSYNEQFF. The CDR3 DNA sequence: TGTGCCAGCTCACCATGGGACGGCCCATCCTACAATGAGCAGTTCTTC.

This clone was counted between two and nine times. This rearrangement joins TRBV5-1 to TRBJ1-2; 12 positions match TRBD1. The CDR3 totals 13 residues. The V and J ends lost 4 bases and 8 bases, in that order; junction bases with no gene match: 3. Germline loops: CDR1 SGHRS, CDR2 YFSETQ. CDR3 sequence: CASSPGTGGGYTF. The CDR3 DNA reads TGCGCCAGCAGCCCCGGGACAGGGGGCGGCTACACCTTC.

The chain links TRBV7-2 to TRBJ1-2; the D gene is possibly TRBD1 (6 bases). The CDR3 is 16 amino acids. CDR1 and CDR2 from the germline V gene are SGHTA and FQGNSA. The V gene lost 5 bases and the J gene lost 1 base, with 17 bases spanning the gap. The CDR3 DNA reads as TGTGCCAGCAGCCCCCGTCCCGGGACATTTAACTATGGCTACACCTTC. Translating it yields CASSPRPGTFNYGYTF.

Worth noting for this clone: The sample carries other DNA sequences with the same CDR3. The V gene is TRBV9, the J gene TRBJ1-3; the D is unclear. The length of the CDR3 is 12 residues. CDR1 and CDR2 from the germline V gene are SGDLS and YYNGEE. Trimming pared 2 bases from V and 1 base from J, leaving 1 base between. CDR3 protein: CASSVSGNTIYF. CDR3 coding DNA: TGTGCCAGCAGCGTTTCTGGAAACACCATATATTTT.

This chain connects TRBV5-4 to TRBJ2-3; 7 positions agree with TRBD2. The CDR3 totals 16 residues. Trimming cost V 2 bases and J 6 bases; bases outside gene matches: 12. Germline CDR1 and CDR2: SGHNT and YYREEE (reference sequence). The DNA of the CDR3 is TGTGCCAGCAGCTTAGGGTTAGCGGGTCTGAAGGATACGCAGTATTTT. It codes for CASSLGLAGLKDTQYF.

The V call is TRBV18, the J call TRBJ1-5; tentative D call: TRBD1 (5 bases). This CDR3 contains 14 residues. Germline values: CDR1 KGHSH, CDR2 LQKENI. The V end was cut by 0 bases, the J end by 7 bases, with 10 bases between. This CDR3 is CASSPPREGQPQHF. The CDR3 region has the DNA TGTGCCAGCTCACCACCCAGGGAGGGCCAGCCCCAGCATTTT.

This clone occurred once. This sample includes further DNA sequences coding for the same CDR3. V and J are TRBV13 and TRBJ2-7; 10 bases map to TRBD1. This CDR3 has 16 residues. Germline V gene sequence: CDR1 PRHDT, CDR2 FYEKMQ (reference sequence). V was pared by 0 bases and J by 2 bases, with 4 bases of the junction left unmatched. DNA of the CDR3: TGTGCCAGCAGCTTAGGTCCCGGGACAGGGGCCTACGAGCAGTACTTC. It encodes CASSLGPGTGAYEQYF.

Comment on this clone: This same CDR3 is encoded by further DNA sequences in the sample. V is TRBV11-2 and J is TRBJ2-7, with unresolved D. CDR3 size: 13 residues. Germline V lookup: CDR1 SGHAT, CDR2 FQNNGV. Trimming stripped 3 bases from V and 2 bases from J, with 8 bases between. CDR3 nucleotide sequence: TGTGCCAGCAGCTTGGGTGTAGCCTACGAGCAGTACTTC. This gives the protein CASSLGVAYEQYF.

This rearrangement joins TRBV29-1 to TRBJ1-1; TRBD1 is a possible D gene (5 bases). V shed 7 bases and J shed 6 bases, with 12 bases lying between them. Germline CDR1 reads SQVTM; CDR2 reads ANQGSEA. The CDR3 spans 11 residues. CDR3: CSDRQFPEAFF. The CDR3 DNA follows: TGCAGCGACCGACAGTTCCCTGAAGCTTTCTTT.

The gene calls are TRBV9 and TRBJ2-3; D might be TRBD1 or TRBD2, each matching 5 bases. The V gene's germline CDR1 is SGDLS and CDR2 YYNGEE. Trimming cost V 3 bases and J 2 bases, with 16 bases left between them. CDR3 length: 16 amino acids. The CDR3 DNA reads as TGTGCCAGCAGCGCTCCTCCGGGACCACACACAGATACGCAGTATTTT. Protein sequence: CASSAPPGPHTDTQYF.

The chain is built from TRBV19 and TRBJ2-7; D may correspond to TRBD1 or TRBD2 (5 bases each). The CDR3 is 16 residues long. V was shortened by 6 bases and J by 2 bases, with 20 bases between the two germline ends. Per the germline V gene, CDR1 is LNHDA and CDR2 is SQIVND (reference sequence). The CDR3 nucleotides are TGTGCCAGTAGGCCAACTTTCCGGGACGTTGCCTACGAGCAGTACTTC. Translation: CASRPTFRDVAYEQYF.

This chain links TRBV27 with TRBJ2-4; maybe TRBD2 (5 bases). The CDR3 is 20 residues long. Per the germline V gene, CDR1 is MNHEY and CDR2 is SMNVEV (reference sequence). The V gene lost 4 bases and the J gene lost 5 bases, with 30 bases spanning the gap. CDR3 protein: CASSSSNLVLVTGGQNIQYF. CDR3 DNA: TGTGCCAGCAGTTCGAGCAACCTAGTGTTGGTAACCGGAGGACAAAACATTCAGTACTTC.

The chain employs TRBV28 and TRBJ2-1; 10 bases align to TRBD2. CDR1 and CDR2 (germline): MDHEN, SYDVKM. This CDR3 contains 17 residues. V trimming: 8 bases; J trimming: 4 bases; junction bases outside the gene matches: 14. CDR3 sequence: CASGRVTGTSAYNEQFF. Written as DNA, the CDR3 is TGTGCCAGCGGGAGAGTTACCGGGACTAGCGCTTACAATGAGCAGTTCTTC. Full variable domain (outside the CDR3, taken from reference TRBV28 and TRBJ2-1): DVKVTQSSRYLVKRTGEKVFLECVQDMDHENMFWYRQDPGLGLRLIYFSYDVKMKEKGDIPEGYSVSREKKERFSLILESASTNQTSMYLCASGRVTGTSAYNEQFFGPGTRLTVL.

CDR3 amino acids: CASSLFSGRGEQFF. The DNA of the CDR3 is TGTGCCAGCAGTTTATTTAGCGGGCGCGGTGAGCAGTTCTTC. The chain combines TRBV27 with TRBJ2-1, with TRBD2 identical over 7 bases. The CDR3 sequence is 14 residues long. V dropped 1 base and J dropped 9; count of bases not matched to a gene: 6. The germline V gene encodes CDR1 MNHEY and CDR2 SMNVEV (reference sequence).

The sample holds one count of this clone. This chain links TRBV27 with TRBJ1-1; 7 nucleotides line up with TRBD1. Germline lookup yields CDR1 MNHEY and CDR2 SMNVEV (reference sequence). There are 15 residues in the CDR3. V lost 2 bases, J lost 7 bases, and 10 bases stayed unmatched. CDR3 nucleotides: TGTGCCAGCAGTTTAAGGGTTCGTGGGACAGTTGAAGCTTTCTTT. This gives the protein CASSLRVRGTVEAFF.

The J gene is TRBJ2-7, the V gene TRBV9; 8 bases fit TRBD1. CDR1 SGDLS and CDR2 YYNGEE come from the germline V gene. The V and J ends lost 3 bases and 5 bases, in that order; junction bases with no gene match: 4. This CDR3 spans 13 amino acids. The CDR3 coding sequence is TGTGCCAGCAGCGCGACAGGGGTAGACGAGCAGTACTTC. Its protein is CASSATGVDEQYF.

The V gene is TRBV2, the J gene TRBJ1-5; D is perhaps TRBD1 (6 bases). Per germline, CDR1 SNHLY and CDR2 FYNNEI. This CDR3 comprises 16 residues. Deletions cut 2 bases from V and 0 bases from J, with 11 bases between. The CDR3 loop is CASSEYRDYSNQPQHF. Written as DNA, the CDR3 is TGTGCCAGCAGTGAATACAGGGATTATAGCAATCAGCCCCAGCATTTT.

The CDR3 DNA reads as TGTGCCAGCAGTTTGATCGGGACAGCATCTGGAAACACCATATATTTT. Protein product: CASSLIGTASGNTIYF. This chain links TRBV28 with TRBJ1-3; TRBD1 aligns across 7 bases. The CDR3 has 16 amino acids. Losses at the gene ends were 3 bases for V and 1 base for J; bases not matched to a gene: 6. Germline-derived CDR1 and CDR2 are MDHEN and SYDVKM.

This sequence joins TRBV7-3 and TRBJ2-5; the D gene is possibly TRBD2 (6 bases). The CDR3 contains 15 residues. V lost 2 bases and J 4 bases, leaving 14 bases between the germline ends. Germline CDR1 reads SGHTA; CDR2 reads FQGTGA. This chain's CDR3 is CASSLGGGAGETQYF. As DNA, the CDR3 is TGTGCCAGCAGCTTAGGGGGAGGAGCGGGAGAGACCCAGTACTTC.

The rearrangement links TRBV27 to TRBJ2-7; possibly TRBD1 for D (6 bases). Trimming stripped 3 bases from V and 6 bases from J, with 15 bases between. CDR1 and CDR2 (germline): MNHEY, SMNVEV (reference sequence). The CDR3 runs 14 residues. The DNA for the CDR3 is TGTGCCAGCAGTTTTTCGGACAGTGGCGGCGAGCAGTACTTC. Residues: CASSFSDSGGEQYF.